These 21 T cell receptor beta chains came from one sample sequenced in a study of cytomegalovirus exposure and HLA in healthy donors. Amplification used 60 Vbeta primers and 13 Jbeta primers. TCRdb's copy holds only in-frame clones and misses some; the assay was immunoSEQ multiplex PCR. This table holds around 130,000 clones, around 67% found once. Sequenced sample: PBMCs. The source of these receptors is a woman aged 40 to 49 in good health and CMV-seropositive.

V and J are TRBV28 and TRBJ1-1; TRBD1 might be the D (6 bases). Germline V gene lookup returns CDR1 MDHEN and CDR2 SYDVKM. V shed 4 bases and J shed 1 base, with 10 bases lying between them. The CDR3 is 14 amino acids. The CDR3 loop is CASSSDRRNTEAFF. The CDR3 DNA reads as TGTGCCAGCAGTTCCGACAGGAGGAACACTGAAGCTTTCTTT.

As to this clone: This sample also contains other DNA sequences that code for the same CDR3. This sequence joins TRBV7-2 and TRBJ2-7, with a possible D match to TRBD1 (5 bases). The germline gives CDR1 SGHTA, CDR2 FQGNSA. The CDR3 runs 12 residues. V was clipped by 2 bases and J by 3 bases, with 5 bases between them. CDR3 amino acids: CASSLQGYEQYF. As DNA, the CDR3 is TGTGCCAGCAGCTTACAGGGCTACGAGCAGTACTTC.

This clone was picked up a small number of times. The genes are TRBV5-1 and TRBJ2-3; possibly TRBD2 for D (7 bases). The V gene lost 4 bases and the J gene lost 2 bases, with 32 bases spanning the gap. CDR3 length equals 21 residues. Germline V lookup: CDR1 SGHRS, CDR2 YFSETQ. The CDR3 region has the DNA TGCGCCAGCAGCCTGGGTTTGGGGGGACGCGCGCGGGGGCTATCCACAGATACGCAGTATTTT. The encoded protein is CASSLGLGGRARGLSTDTQYF.

This clone was seen only a few times. This chain uses TRBV4-3 with TRBJ1-5; D possibly corresponds to TRBD1 (6 bases). V lost 0 bases and J 7 bases, leaving 16 bases between the germline ends. The V gene's germline CDR1 is LGHNA and CDR2 YSLEER. The CDR3 is 16 residues long. As DNA, the CDR3 is TGCGCCAGCAGCCAAGAAAGAGGCAGGGGTGGACAGCCCCAGCATTTT. Its protein product is CASSQERGRGGQPQHF.

This clone was found once. The chain joins TRBV9 to TRBJ2-5, with TRBD2 matching 12 bases. The CDR3 contains 16 residues. Per the germline V gene, CDR1 is SGDLS and CDR2 is YYNGEE. With V trimmed by 0 bases and J by 5 bases, 5 bases remained unmatched. The CDR3 sequence: CASSVGLAGARETQYF. The CDR3 nucleotides are TGTGCCAGCAGCGTAGGACTAGCGGGGGCCCGGGAGACCCAGTACTTC.

The V gene is TRBV18, the J gene TRBJ2-3; TRBD1 matches 9 bases. The V gene end was trimmed by 3 bases and the J gene end by 6 bases; junction bases not matched to a gene: 7. Germline CDR1 and CDR2: KGHSH and LQKENI. The CDR3 runs 15 residues. Here the CDR3 DNA reads TGTGCCAGCTCACCGGGACAGGGAGGTGGGGATACGCAGTATTTT. This encodes CASSPGQGGGDTQYF.

The chain uses TRBV7-9 and TRBJ1-3; D unresolved. The V and J ends lost 5 bases and 1 base respectively, with 15 bases between them. Germline V gives CDR1 SEHNR, CDR2 FQNEAQ (reference sequence). The CDR3 is 16 amino acids. CDR3 coding DNA: TGTGCCAGCAGCGGGGAGCCAGGAGGGTCTGGAAACACCATATATTTT. Translated, it gives CASSGEPGGSGNTIYF.

The genes are TRBV30 and TRBJ2-7, with D perhaps TRBD1 (6 bases). Trimming cost V 0 bases and J 4 bases, with 16 bases left between them. The CDR3 loop spans 15 amino acids. The germline gives CDR1 GTSNPN, CDR2 SVGIG (reference sequence). The CDR3 DNA reads as TGTGCCTGGAGTGTACAGGGTCTTTTGAGGTACGAGCAGTACTTC. Its translation: CAWSVQGLLRYEQYF. The complete variable domain, with remaining parts taken from reference TRBV30 and TRBJ2-7, reads SQTIHQWPATLVQPVGSPLSLECTVEGTSNPNLYWYRQAAGRGLQLLFYSVGIGQISSEVPQNLSASRPQDRQFILSSKKLLLSDSGFYLCAWSVQGLLRYEQYFGPGTRLTVT.

V usage is TRBV28 and J usage is TRBJ1-4; TRBD1 matches at 8 bases. The V gene's germline CDR1 is MDHEN and CDR2 SYDVKM. V shed 3 bases, J shed 1 base, and the junction held 1 base outside the gene matches. This CDR3 has 15 amino acids. CDR3: CASSLGTGTNEKLFF. DNA of the CDR3: TGTGCCAGCAGTTTGGGGACAGGAACTAATGAAAAACTGTTTTTT.

In this sample, this clone turned up a few times. J is TRBJ2-7 and V is TRBV27; 9 nucleotides align to TRBD2. There are 16 residues in the CDR3. Germline V lookup: CDR1 MNHEY, CDR2 SMNVEV (reference sequence). The trim removed 1 base at V and 9 bases at J, leaving 13 bases unmatched. CDR3 region: CASSLFLAGGPHGQYF. The CDR3 DNA is TGTGCCAGCAGTTTATTTCTCGCGGGAGGGCCCCACGGGCAGTACTTC.

The table lists this clone with a few counts. J is TRBJ1-1 and V is TRBV9; TRBD1 matches 11 bases. The CDR3 has 15 amino acids. CDR1 SGDLS and CDR2 YYNGEE come from the germline V gene. V lost 0 bases, J lost 3 bases, and 1 base stayed unmatched. The CDR3 nucleotides are TGTGCCAGCAGCGTAGGGGGACAGGGGGACACTGAAGCTTTCTTT. Translating gives CASSVGGQGDTEAFF. Based on the CDR3 plus reference TRBV9 and TRBJ1-1, the full variable domain is DSGVTQTPKHLITATGQRVTLRCSPRSGDLSVYWYQQSLDQGLQFLIQYYNGEERAKGNILERFSAQQFPDLHSELNLSSLELGDSALYFCASSVGGQGDTEAFFGQGTRLTVV.

CDR3 sequence reads: CAWSVGFGNTIYF. In nucleotides, the CDR3 is TGTGCCTGGAGTGTCGGTTTTGGAAACACCATATATTTT. This rearrangement joins TRBV30 to TRBJ1-3; D gene unclear. V was clipped by 0 bases and J by 3 bases, with 6 bases between them. The germline gives CDR1 GTSNPN, CDR2 SVGIG (reference sequence). The CDR3 runs to 13 residues.

The chain combines TRBV15 with TRBJ2-3; 9 bases align to TRBD2. The V gene's germline CDR1 is LNHNV and CDR2 YYDKDF (reference sequence). Trimming at V came to 1 base and at J to 2 bases, leaving 10 bases not matched to a gene. The CDR3 is 18 residues long. This CDR3 is CATSRVLAGGVDTDTQYF. CDR3 sequence (DNA): TGTGCCACCAGCAGAGTTTTGGCGGGAGGGGTCGACACAGATACGCAGTATTTT.

This clone was seen more than once but under ten times. V and J are TRBV19 and TRBJ1-1; D unresolved. With 3 bases removed from V and 5 bases from J, the gap between germline ends came to 13 bases. The germline V gene encodes CDR1 LNHDA and CDR2 SQIVND (reference sequence). The CDR3 loop spans 14 amino acids. CDR3 sequence: CASSIPGAATEAFF. The CDR3 nucleotides are TGTGCCAGTAGTATCCCGGGAGCAGCGACTGAAGCTTTCTTT.

This chain connects TRBV9 to TRBJ2-5; D possibly corresponds to TRBD1 (6 bases). CDR1 is SGDLS and CDR2 is YYNGEE in the germline V gene. The ends were cut back, 0 bases at V and 1 base at J, with 13 bases in the middle. The length of the CDR3 is 16 residues. The CDR3 loop reads CASSVVVGAPQETQYF. Here the CDR3 DNA reads TGTGCCAGCAGCGTAGTTGTGGGGGCGCCCCAAGAGACCCAGTACTTC. The variable domain in full, completed from reference TRBV9 and TRBJ2-5, reads DSGVTQTPKHLITATGQRVTLRCSPRSGDLSVYWYQQSLDQGLQFLIQYYNGEERAKGNILERFSAQQFPDLHSELNLSSLELGDSALYFCASSVVVGAPQETQYFGPGTRLLVL.

The chain carries TRBV5-6 and TRBJ2-6; unclear D gene. Between the trimmed V and J ends, which lost 2 bases and 2 bases, there was a span of 17 bases. The CDR3 has 18 residues. Germline V gene data show CDR1 as SGHDT and CDR2 as YYEEEE. The CDR3 protein is CASSFVVSQETGANVLTF. In DNA form, the CDR3 reads TGTGCCAGCAGCTTTGTAGTATCGCAGGAAACTGGGGCCAACGTCCTGACTTTC.

This clone was seen a few times. The J gene is TRBJ1-6, the V gene TRBV7-8, with 7 positions matching TRBD1. With 3 bases clipped from V and 9 bases from J, the junction kept 8 bases outside the gene matches. Germline loops: CDR1 SGHVS, CDR2 FQNEAQ. This CDR3 has 15 residues. As DNA, the CDR3 is TGTGCCAGCAGCTTCCAAGGGGGCCCGGGTTCACCCCTCCACTTT. It yields the protein CASSFQGGPGSPLHF.

This sequence joins TRBV10-3 and TRBJ1-1, with D perhaps matching TRBD1 (6 bases). The V gene lost 3 bases and the J gene lost 6 bases, with 11 bases spanning the gap. CDR1 and CDR2 from the germline V gene are ENHRY and SYGVKD. CDR3 length equals 13 residues. DNA of the CDR3: TGTGCCATCAGTGACGAGGGGGAGTCTGAAGCTTTCTTT. Its translation: CAISDEGESEAFF.

This sequence joins TRBV19 and TRBJ1-1; 7 nucleotides match TRBD1. Trimming took 9 bases from V and 1 from J; bases not matched to a gene: 2. The CDR3 extends over 12 amino acids. Per the germline V gene, CDR1 is LNHDA and CDR2 is SQIVND (reference sequence). The CDR3 protein is CASRDRNTEAFF. For the CDR3, the DNA is TGTGCCAGCCGGGACAGGAACACTGAAGCTTTCTTT.

The V gene is TRBV7-9, the J gene TRBJ1-4; maybe TRBD1 (5 bases). The CDR3 runs 16 residues. Trimming left V 1 base short and J 1 base short, with 10 bases between. Per germline, CDR1 SEHNR and CDR2 FQNEAQ (reference sequence). Here the CDR3 DNA reads TGTGCCAGCAGCTTAGGTTTACAGGAAACTAATGAAAAACTGTTTTTT. Protein sequence: CASSLGLQETNEKLFF.

This clone was seen more than once but under ten times. The chain recombines TRBV18 with TRBJ2-7; 8 bases align to TRBD2. CDR3 length: 16 residues. Germline loops: CDR1 KGHSH, CDR2 LQKENI. The J segment lost 4 bases and the V segment lost 0 bases, leaving 8 bases of the junction unmatched. CDR3 nucleotide sequence: TGTGCCAGCTCACCACCGTTTGGAGCGGGAGCGTACGAGCAGTACTTC. Translated: CASSPPFGAGAYEQYF.